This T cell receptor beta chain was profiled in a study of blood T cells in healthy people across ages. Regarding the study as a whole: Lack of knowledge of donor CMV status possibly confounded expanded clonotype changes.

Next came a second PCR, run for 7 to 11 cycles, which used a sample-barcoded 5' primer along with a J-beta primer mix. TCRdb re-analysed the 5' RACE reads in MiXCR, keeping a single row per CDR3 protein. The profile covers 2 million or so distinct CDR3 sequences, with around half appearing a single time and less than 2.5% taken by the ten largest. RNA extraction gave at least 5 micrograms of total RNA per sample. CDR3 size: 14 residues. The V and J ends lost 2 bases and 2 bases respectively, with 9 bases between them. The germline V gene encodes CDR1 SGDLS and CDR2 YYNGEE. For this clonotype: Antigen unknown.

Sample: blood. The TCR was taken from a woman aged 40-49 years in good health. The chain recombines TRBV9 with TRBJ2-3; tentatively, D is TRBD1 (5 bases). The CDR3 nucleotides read TGTGCCAGCAGCGTCGACAGTTACACAGATACGCAGTATTTT. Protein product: CASSVDSYTDTQYF.